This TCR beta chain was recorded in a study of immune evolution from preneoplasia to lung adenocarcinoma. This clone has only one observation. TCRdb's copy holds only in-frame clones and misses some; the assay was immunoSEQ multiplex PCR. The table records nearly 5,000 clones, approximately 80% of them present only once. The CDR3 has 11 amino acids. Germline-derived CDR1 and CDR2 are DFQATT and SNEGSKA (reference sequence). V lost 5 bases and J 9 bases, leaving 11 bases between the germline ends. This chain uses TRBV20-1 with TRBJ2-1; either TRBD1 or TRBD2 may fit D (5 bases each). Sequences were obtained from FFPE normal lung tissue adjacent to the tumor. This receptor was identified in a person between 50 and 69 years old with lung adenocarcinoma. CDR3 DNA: TGCAGTGCTTCTCCGGGACCTGAGCAGTTCTTC. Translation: CSASPGPEQFF.